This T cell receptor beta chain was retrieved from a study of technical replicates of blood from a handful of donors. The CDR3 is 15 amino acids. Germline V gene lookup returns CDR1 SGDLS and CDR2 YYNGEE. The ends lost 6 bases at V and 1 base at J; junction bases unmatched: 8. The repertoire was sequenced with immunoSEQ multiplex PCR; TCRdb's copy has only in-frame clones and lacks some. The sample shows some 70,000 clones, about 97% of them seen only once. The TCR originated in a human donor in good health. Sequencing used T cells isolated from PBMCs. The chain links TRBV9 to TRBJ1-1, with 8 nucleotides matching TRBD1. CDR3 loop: CASNGQGGGNTEAFF. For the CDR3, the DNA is TGTGCCAGCAACGGACAGGGCGGAGGGAACACTGAAGCTTTCTTT.